This entry describes one T cell receptor beta chain. Repertoires were generated with immunoSEQ multiplex PCR, while TCRdb's copy carries only in-frame clones and drops some. The sample contains 13,000 or so clones, 60% to 80% of which appear only once. This entry is derived from a study of tumor-infiltrating lymphocytes in localized non-small cell lung cancer. In germline, CDR1 is MNHEY, CDR2 SVGAGI. The CDR3 consists of 14 residues. V gave up 6 bases and J gave up 0 bases, with 10 bases separating them. Sequenced material: uninvolved lung tissue not adjacent to the tumor. This sequence originates from a human donor with non-small cell lung cancer. The V call is TRBV6-5, the J call TRBJ2-3; D is uncertain. The CDR3 DNA is TGTGCCAGCAGGATCTCTTACAGCACAGATACGCAGTATTTT. It specifies CASRISYSTDTQYF.